A selection of T cell receptor beta chains follows, all from one sample in a study of blood T cells in healthy people across ages. Each CDR3 protein is one row after TCRdb ran MiXCR on the 5' RACE reads. The sample gives about 680,000 distinct CDR3 sequences, around 49% of which show up once; under 35% is in the top ten. The sample comprised blood. The source is a woman aged 55-70 years in good health. CDR3s include the opening cysteine and the closing phenylalanine or tryptophan. The D gene is left open where the match is weak. Clone size appears in some rows only: once, few, many, or a class for an expanded clone.

j_call v_call d_call clone_size cdr3_nt cdr3_aa
TRBJ2-7 TRBV29-1 - - TGCAGCGTTGAACTTCCGGGCCAGAGGGCCTACGAGCAGTACTTC CSVELPGQRAYEQYF
TRBJ2-3 TRBV9 TRBD2 - TGTGCCAGCAGCGTTAGCGGGAGTGGGGCCACAGATACGCAGTATTTT CASSVSGSGATDTQYF
TRBJ2-1 TRBV9 TRBD2 - TGTGCCAGCAGCGTATTAGCGGGCACGATCAATGAGCAGTTCTTC CASSVLAGTINEQFF
TRBJ1-2 TRBV4-3 - few TGCGCCAGCAGCCAACCCGGGACGGCCTATGGCTACACCTTC CASSQPGTAYGYTF
TRBJ2-5 TRBV28 TRBD2 - TGTGCCAGCAGTCCCGCGGGAGGGGCAGGAGAGACCCAGTACTTC CASSPAGGAGETQYF
TRBJ1-2 TRBV6-6 - - TGTGCCAGCGCCCCTGACCTGACGGGTGGCTACACCTTC CASAPDLTGGYTF
TRBJ2-7 TRBV27 - - TGTGCCAGCAGTCCCGCGGATGTAGGCTACGAGCAGTACTTC CASSPADVGYEQYF
TRBJ1-1 TRBV6-1 - - TGTGCCAGTCGGTCTCAGATCCAGGGCGCTGAAGCTTTCTTT CASRSQIQGAEAFF
TRBJ2-5 TRBV20-1 - - TGCAGTGCTAGCCCCTGGACAGACGCGGAGACCCAGTACTTC CSASPWTDAETQYF
TRBJ2-7 TRBV20-1 - - TGCAGTGCTTGCAGGGAGCCCCAAATTTTGGAGCAGTACTTC CSACREPQILEQYF
TRBJ2-3 TRBV4-2 TRBD1 few TGTGCCAGCAGACACGGGACAGCTCAGTATTTT CASRHGTAQYF
TRBJ2-7 TRBV20-1 - - TGCAGTGCTAGTCAAAATAGCGGAGGAAGCTCCTACGAGCAGTACTTC CSASQNSGGSSYEQYF
TRBJ1-2 TRBV7-9 - - TGTGCCAGCAGCTGGGTGTACGGGGAGGATGGCTACACCTTC CASSWVYGEDGYTF
TRBJ2-3 TRBV2 - - TGTGCCAGCAGTGACCAGGGAAGTTATGCAGATACGCAGTATTTT CASSDQGSYADTQYF
TRBJ2-3 TRBV29-1 - few TGCAGCGTCCTGCCCGGTGGCACAGATACGCAGTATTTT CSVLPGGTDTQYF
TRBJ1-5 TRBV7-9 - - TGTGCCAGCAGCCCGCAGGCGAATCAGCCCCAGCATTTT CASSPQANQPQHF
TRBJ2-7 TRBV5-1 TRBD2 - TGCGCCAGCAGCTTGGGAGGACTAGCGGGAATCGAGCAGTACTTC CASSLGGLAGIEQYF
TRBJ1-2 TRBV2 TRBD1 - TGTGCCAGCAGTGAGGGGACAGGGCAAATCTATGGCTACACCTTC CASSEGTGQIYGYTF
TRBJ1-1 TRBV30 - few TGTGCCTGGGGCAGGAACACTGAAGCTTTCTTT CAWGRNTEAFF
TRBJ2-1 TRBV24-1 TRBD2 - TGTGCCACCAGTGATCTTTCCGCCGGGACTAATAATGAGCAGTTCTTC CATSDLSAGTNNEQFF
TRBJ2-7 TRBV5-1 TRBD1 few TGCGCCAGCATCGAAAATACAGGGGGCGAGCAGTACTTC CASIENTGGEQYF
TRBJ2-1 TRBV4-3 - - TGCGCCAGCAGCCCAATTTCAGCGGGAACAGGGGATGAGCAGTTCTTC CASSPISAGTGDEQFF
TRBJ1-1 TRBV5-1 - - TGCGCCAGCAGCCGCGGAGGGGGGGGCAACACTGAAGCTTTCTTT CASSRGGGGNTEAFF
TRBJ2-7 TRBV6-2/TRBV6-3 TRBD1 few TGTGCCAGCAGTTACGGGGCAGGGGGCGCCTACGAGCAGTACTTC CASSYGAGGAYEQYF
TRBJ2-5 TRBV7-3 - - TGTGCCAGCAGCCCGGTTGGGGGTGAGCAGTACTTC CASSPVGGEQYF
TRBJ2-3 TRBV20-1 TRBD1 - TGCAGTGCTCCACCGGGACAGGGGGCCGGGGCATCTAGCACAGATACGCAGTATTTT CSAPPGQGAGASSTDTQYF
TRBJ1-1 TRBV2 - - TGTGCCAGCAGTCGGGCGACTCCTGAAGCTTTCTTT CASSRATPEAFF
TRBJ2-1 TRBV7-2 TRBD2 - TGTGCCAGCAGCTTAGCGTACGCGGGAGGGCCGAACAATGAGCAGTTCTTC CASSLAYAGGPNNEQFF
TRBJ2-4 TRBV2 - few TGTGCCAGCAGCGTTGACTTAACCGGGGACATTCAGTACTTC CASSVDLTGDIQYF
TRBJ2-3 TRBV20-1 TRBD2 few TGCAGTGCTAGAGATGTGGCGGCTAGCGGGAGGATAACAGATACGCAGTATTTT CSARDVAASGRITDTQYF
TRBJ1-2 TRBV30 - - TGTGCCTGGAGTGTAGGTGGGAGCTACTATGGCTACACCTTC CAWSVGGSYYGYTF
TRBJ2-3 TRBV5-1 - few TGCGCCAGCGGGCGACTGACCGAGGGAGATACGCAGTATTTT CASGRLTEGDTQYF
TRBJ2-5 TRBV11-3 - - TGTGCCAGCAGCTCAAGGAGGGAGACGGAGACCCAGTACTTC CASSSRRETETQYF
TRBJ2-6 TRBV15 - - TGTGCCACCAGCAGGGGCATTACACGGCCTGGGGCCAACGTCCTGACTTTC CATSRGITRPGANVLTF
TRBJ2-7 TRBV20-1 TRBD1 - TGCAGTGCCAACCCGACAGGGGAGAACTACGAGCAGTACTTC CSANPTGENYEQYF
TRBJ2-5 TRBV12-3/TRBV12-4 - - TGTGCCAGCAGTTGGATTGAAGAGACCCAGTACTTC CASSWIEETQYF
TRBJ2-7 TRBV20-1 TRBD2 few TGCAGTGCCCCGCCTCTAGCGGGAAAGGGAAGCGAGCAGTACTTC CSAPPLAGKGSEQYF
TRBJ1-4 TRBV28 - - TGTGCCAGCGTTTTAAAAGTAGATGAAAAACTGTTTTTT CASVLKVDEKLFF
TRBJ2-1 TRBV7-2 TRBD2 once TGTGCCAGCAGCTTAAGACGAACGAGCGGGGGAACATCCTACAATGAGCAGTTCTTC CASSLRRTSGGTSYNEQFF
TRBJ1-2 TRBV4-3 - few TGCGCCAGCAGCCAAGATTCAGGTCGCTATGGCTACACCTTC CASSQDSGRYGYTF
TRBJ2-1 TRBV5-5 - - TGTGCCAGCAGCTTGGATTCATTTACAAATGAGCAGTTCTTC CASSLDSFTNEQFF
TRBJ2-1 TRBV29-1 - - TGCAGCGTTGGATACTACAATGAGCAGTTCTTC CSVGYYNEQFF
TRBJ2-7 TRBV28 - few TGTGCCAGCAGTTTTAGCGCGGGATCCGAGCAGTACTTC CASSFSAGSEQYF
TRBJ2-1 TRBV2 TRBD1 - TGTGCCAGCACCAGGAATGGACAGGGGGCGGGTGAGCAGTTCTTC CASTRNGQGAGEQFF
TRBJ1-2 TRBV15 - few TGTGCCACCAGCAACCTCGGTGGGCAGGGAAGGTTTGGCTACACCTTC CATSNLGGQGRFGYTF
TRBJ2-6 TRBV6-6 - - TGTGCCAGCAGTTACGCCGACAGCCCCTCTGGGGCCAACGTCCTGACTTTC CASSYADSPSGANVLTF